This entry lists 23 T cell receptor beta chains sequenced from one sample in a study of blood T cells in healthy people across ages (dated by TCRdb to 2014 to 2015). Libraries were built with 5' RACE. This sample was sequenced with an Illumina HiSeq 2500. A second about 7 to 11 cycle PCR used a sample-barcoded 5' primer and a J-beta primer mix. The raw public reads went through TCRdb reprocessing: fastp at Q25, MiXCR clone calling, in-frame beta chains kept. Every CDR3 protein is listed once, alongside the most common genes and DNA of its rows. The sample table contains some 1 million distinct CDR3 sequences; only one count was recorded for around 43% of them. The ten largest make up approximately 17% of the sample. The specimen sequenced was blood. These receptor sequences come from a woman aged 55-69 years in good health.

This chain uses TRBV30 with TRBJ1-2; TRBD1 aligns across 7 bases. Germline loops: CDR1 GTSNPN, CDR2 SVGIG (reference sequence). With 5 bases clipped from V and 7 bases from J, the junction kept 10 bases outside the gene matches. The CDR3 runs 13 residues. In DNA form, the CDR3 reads TGTGCCTGGCAGACACAGGGGAGGAGTGGCTACACCTTC. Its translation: CAWQTQGRSGYTF. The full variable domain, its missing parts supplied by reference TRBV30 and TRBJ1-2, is SQTIHQWPATLVQPVGSPLSLECTVEGTSNPNLYWYRQAAGRGLQLLFYSVGIGQISSEVPQNLSASRPQDRQFILSSKKLLLSDSGFYLCAWQTQGRSGYTFGSGTRLTVV.

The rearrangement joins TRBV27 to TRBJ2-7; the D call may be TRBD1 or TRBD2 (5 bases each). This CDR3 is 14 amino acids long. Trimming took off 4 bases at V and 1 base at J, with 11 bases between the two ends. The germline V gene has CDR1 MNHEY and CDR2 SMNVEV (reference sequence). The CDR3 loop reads CASSWVRGSYEQYF. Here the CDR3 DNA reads TGTGCCAGCAGTTGGGTGAGGGGTTCCTACGAGCAGTACTTC.

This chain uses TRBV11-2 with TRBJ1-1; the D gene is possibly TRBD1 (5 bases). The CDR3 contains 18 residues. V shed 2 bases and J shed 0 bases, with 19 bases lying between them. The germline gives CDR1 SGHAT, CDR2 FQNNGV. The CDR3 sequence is CASSLLNRLVVMNTEAFF. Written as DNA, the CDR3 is TGTGCCAGCAGCTTACTGAACAGGCTTGTAGTTATGAACACTGAAGCTTTCTTT.

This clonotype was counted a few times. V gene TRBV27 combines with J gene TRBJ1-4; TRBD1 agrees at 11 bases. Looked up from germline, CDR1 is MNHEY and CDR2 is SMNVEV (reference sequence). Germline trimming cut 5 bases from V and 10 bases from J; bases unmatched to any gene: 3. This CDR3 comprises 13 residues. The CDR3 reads CASSPGTGGKLFF. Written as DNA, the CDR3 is TGTGCCAGCAGTCCGGGGACAGGGGGAAAACTGTTTTTT.

CDR3 region: CASSLISGRASTDTQYF. The CDR3, as DNA: TGTGCCAGCAGTTTAATTAGCGGGAGGGCTTCCACAGATACGCAGTATTTT. The chain couples TRBV27 to TRBJ2-3; TRBD2 aligns across 11 bases. Germline V gene lookup returns CDR1 MNHEY and CDR2 SMNVEV (reference sequence). Trimming at V came to 2 bases and at J to 2 bases, leaving 6 bases not matched to a gene. The CDR3 sequence is 17 residues long.

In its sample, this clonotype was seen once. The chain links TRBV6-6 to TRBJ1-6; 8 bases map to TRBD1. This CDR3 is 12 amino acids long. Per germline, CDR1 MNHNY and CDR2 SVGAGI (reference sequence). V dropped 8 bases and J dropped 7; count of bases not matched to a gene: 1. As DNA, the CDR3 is TGTGCCAGCGGGACAGGAAATTCACCCCTCCACTTT. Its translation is CASGTGNSPLHF.

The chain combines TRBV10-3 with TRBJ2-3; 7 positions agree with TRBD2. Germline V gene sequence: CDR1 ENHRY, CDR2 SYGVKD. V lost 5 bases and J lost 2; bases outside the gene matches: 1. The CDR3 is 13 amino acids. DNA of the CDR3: TGTGCCATCAGTAGGGACTACACAGATACGCAGTATTTT. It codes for CAISRDYTDTQYF.

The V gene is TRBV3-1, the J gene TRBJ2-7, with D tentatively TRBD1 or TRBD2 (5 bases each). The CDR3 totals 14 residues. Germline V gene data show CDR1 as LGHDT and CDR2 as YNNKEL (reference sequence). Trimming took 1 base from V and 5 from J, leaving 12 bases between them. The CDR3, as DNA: TGTGCCAGCAGCCAAGGGTGGGGGACCAACGAGCAGTACTTC. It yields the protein CASSQGWGTNEQYF.

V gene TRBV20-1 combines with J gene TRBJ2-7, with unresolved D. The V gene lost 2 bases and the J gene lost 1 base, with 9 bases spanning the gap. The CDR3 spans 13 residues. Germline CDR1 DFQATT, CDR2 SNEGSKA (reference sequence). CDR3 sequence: CSARTVESYEQYF. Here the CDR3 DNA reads TGCAGTGCTAGAACAGTGGAATCCTACGAGCAGTACTTC.

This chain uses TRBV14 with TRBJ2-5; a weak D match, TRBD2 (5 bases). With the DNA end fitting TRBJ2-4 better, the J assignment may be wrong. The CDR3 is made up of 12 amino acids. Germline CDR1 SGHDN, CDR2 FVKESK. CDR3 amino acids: CASSQAGNIQYF. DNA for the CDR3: TGTGCCAGCAGCCAAGCGGGGAACATTCAGTACTTC.

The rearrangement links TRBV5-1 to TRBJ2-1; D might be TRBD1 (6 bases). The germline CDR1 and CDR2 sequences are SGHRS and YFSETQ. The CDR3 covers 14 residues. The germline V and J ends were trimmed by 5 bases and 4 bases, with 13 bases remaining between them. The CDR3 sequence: CASSPLQGYNEQFF. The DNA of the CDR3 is TGCGCCAGCAGTCCACTACAGGGATACAATGAGCAGTTCTTC.

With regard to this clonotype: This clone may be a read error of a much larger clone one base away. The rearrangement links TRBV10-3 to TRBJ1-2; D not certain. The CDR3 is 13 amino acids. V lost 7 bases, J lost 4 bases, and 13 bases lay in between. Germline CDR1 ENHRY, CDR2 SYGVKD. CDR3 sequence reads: CAITPNGVYGYTF. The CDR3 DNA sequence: TGTGCCATCACCCCGAATGGGGTCTATGGCTACACCTTC.

DNA of the CDR3: TGCAGTGCTAGGGGGAGGGGGACCGAGGGCCCCTTGAACACCGGGGAGCTGTTTTTT. The encoded protein is CSARGRGTEGPLNTGELFF. The chain combines TRBV20-1 with TRBJ2-2; D perhaps matches TRBD2 (7 bases). V was pared by 3 bases and J by 1 base, with 24 bases between. Germline V CDR1 and CDR2: DFQATT, SNEGSKA (reference sequence). There are 19 residues in the CDR3.

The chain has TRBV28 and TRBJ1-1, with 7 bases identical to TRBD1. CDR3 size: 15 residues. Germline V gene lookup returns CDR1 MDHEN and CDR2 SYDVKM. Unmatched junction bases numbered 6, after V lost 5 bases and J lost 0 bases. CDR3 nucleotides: TGTGCCAGCAGTGGACCGGGACAGCTGAACACTGAAGCTTTCTTT. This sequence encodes CASSGPGQLNTEAFF.

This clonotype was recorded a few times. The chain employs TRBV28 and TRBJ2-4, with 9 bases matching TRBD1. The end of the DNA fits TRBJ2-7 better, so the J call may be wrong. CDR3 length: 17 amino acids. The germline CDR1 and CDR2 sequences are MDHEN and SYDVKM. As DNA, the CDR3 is TGTGCCAGCAGTGGACCAATACAGGGGGCGCTTGGATACGAGCAGTACTTC. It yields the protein CASSGPIQGALGYEQYF.

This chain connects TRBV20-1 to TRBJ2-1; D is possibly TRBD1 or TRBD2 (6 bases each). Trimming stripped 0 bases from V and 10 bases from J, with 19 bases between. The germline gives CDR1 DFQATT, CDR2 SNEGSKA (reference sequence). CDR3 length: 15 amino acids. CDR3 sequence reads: CSARETRGGGWEQFF. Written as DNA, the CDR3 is TGCAGTGCTAGAGAAACCCGAGGGGGAGGATGGGAGCAGTTCTTC.

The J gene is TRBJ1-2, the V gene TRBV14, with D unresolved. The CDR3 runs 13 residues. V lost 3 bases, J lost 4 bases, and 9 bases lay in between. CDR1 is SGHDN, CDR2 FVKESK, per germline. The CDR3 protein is CASSQKKGYGYTF. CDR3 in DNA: TGTGCCAGCAGCCAGAAGAAGGGCTATGGCTACACCTTC.

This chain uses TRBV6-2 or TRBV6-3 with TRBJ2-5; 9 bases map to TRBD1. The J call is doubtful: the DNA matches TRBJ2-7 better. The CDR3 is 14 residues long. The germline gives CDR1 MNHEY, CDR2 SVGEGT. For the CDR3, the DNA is TGTGCCAGCATAACGACAGGGGGGACCTACGAGCAGTACTTC. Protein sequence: CASITTGGTYEQYF.

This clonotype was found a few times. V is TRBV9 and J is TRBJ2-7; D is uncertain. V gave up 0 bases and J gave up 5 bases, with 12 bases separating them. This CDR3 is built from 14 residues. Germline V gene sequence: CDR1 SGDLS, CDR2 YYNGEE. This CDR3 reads CASSVDPMGDEQYF. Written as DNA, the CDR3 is TGTGCCAGCAGCGTAGACCCTATGGGTGACGAGCAGTACTTC.

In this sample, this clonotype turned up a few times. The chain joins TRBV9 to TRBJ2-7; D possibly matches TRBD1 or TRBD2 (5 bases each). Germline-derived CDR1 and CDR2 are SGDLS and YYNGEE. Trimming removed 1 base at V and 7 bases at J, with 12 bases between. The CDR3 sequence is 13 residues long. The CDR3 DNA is TGTGCCAGCAGCGTATGGGACGGACTGGAGCAGTACTTC. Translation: CASSVWDGLEQYF.

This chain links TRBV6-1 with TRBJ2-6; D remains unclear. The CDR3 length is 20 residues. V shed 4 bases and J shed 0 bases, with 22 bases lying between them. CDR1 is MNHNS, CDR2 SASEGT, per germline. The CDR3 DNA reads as TGTGCCAGCAGTGCTACAGCCGGGCAGCTTATCAGCTCTGGGGCCAACGTCCTGACTTTC. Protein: CASSATAGQLISSGANVLTF.

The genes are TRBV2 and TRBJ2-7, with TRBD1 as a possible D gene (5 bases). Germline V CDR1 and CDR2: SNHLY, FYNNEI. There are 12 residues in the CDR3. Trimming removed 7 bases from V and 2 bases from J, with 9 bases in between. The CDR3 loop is CASTRQTYEQYF. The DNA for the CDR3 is TGTGCCAGCACAAGACAGACCTACGAGCAGTACTTC.

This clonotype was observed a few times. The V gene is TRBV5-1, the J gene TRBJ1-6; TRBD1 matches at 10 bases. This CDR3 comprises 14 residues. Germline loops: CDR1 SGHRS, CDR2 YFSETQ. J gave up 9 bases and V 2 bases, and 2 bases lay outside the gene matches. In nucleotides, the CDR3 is TGCGCCAGCAGCTTAAGGGACAGGGGTTCACCCCTCCACTTT. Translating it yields CASSLRDRGSPLHF.